Detailed here is one TCR beta chain. Its cognate antigen is unknown. The data were obtained in a study of blood T cells in healthy people across ages. Study-wide background: Template switching caught about one barcoded beta molecule for each two T cells.

This CDR3 has 15 residues. Germline V gene sequence: CDR1 LNHNV, CDR2 YYDKDF (reference sequence). V was shortened by 0 bases and J by 5 bases, with 13 bases between the two germline ends. Notes on the study in general: Versus aged donors, long-lived donors had higher diversity and more naive CD4+ cells.

No fewer than 7 million PBMCs went into each sample. Total RNA was isolated from each sample in quantities of at least 6 micrograms. The authors ran a second PCR of 7 to 11 cycles using a sample-barcoded 5' primer and a J-beta primer mix. MiXCR, run by TCRdb on the 5' RACE reads, gives a single entry per CDR3 protein. This table has around 580,000 distinct CDR3 sequences, around 50% appearing once. This sequence originates from a man at least 80 years old in good health. The V and J genes are TRBV15 and TRBJ2-5; D may be TRBD2 (5 bases). The sequencing sample was made of blood. The CDR3 loop is CATSRDRAGGETQYF. The CDR3 coding sequence is TGTGCCACCAGCAGAGATAGGGCAGGCGGGGAGACCCAGTACTTC.